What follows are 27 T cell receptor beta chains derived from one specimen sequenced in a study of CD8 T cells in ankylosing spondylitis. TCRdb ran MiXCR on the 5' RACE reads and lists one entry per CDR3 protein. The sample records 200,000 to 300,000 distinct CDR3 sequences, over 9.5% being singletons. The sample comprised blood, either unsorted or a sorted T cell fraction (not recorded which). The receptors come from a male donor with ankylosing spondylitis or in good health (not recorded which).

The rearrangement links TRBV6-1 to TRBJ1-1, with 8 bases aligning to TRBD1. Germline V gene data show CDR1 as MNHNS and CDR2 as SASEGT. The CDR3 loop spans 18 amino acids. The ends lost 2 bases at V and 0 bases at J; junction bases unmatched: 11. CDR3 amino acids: CASSERVRDRHMNTEAFF. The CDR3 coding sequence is TGTGCCAGCAGTGAAAGAGTCCGGGACAGGCACATGAACACTGAAGCTTTCTTT.

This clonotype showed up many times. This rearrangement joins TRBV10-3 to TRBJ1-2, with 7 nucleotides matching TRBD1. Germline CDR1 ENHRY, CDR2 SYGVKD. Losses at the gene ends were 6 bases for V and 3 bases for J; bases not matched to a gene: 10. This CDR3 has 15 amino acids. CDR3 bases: TGTGCCATCAGCCTGACGACCGGGACAGACTATGGCTACACCTTC. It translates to CAISLTTGTDYGYTF.

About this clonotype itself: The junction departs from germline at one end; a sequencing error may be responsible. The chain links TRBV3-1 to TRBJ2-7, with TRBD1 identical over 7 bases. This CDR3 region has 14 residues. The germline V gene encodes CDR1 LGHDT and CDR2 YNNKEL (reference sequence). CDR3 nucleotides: TGTACCAGCAGCCTGCGACAGGGAGCCTACGAGCAGTACTTC. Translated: CTSSLRQGAYEQYF.

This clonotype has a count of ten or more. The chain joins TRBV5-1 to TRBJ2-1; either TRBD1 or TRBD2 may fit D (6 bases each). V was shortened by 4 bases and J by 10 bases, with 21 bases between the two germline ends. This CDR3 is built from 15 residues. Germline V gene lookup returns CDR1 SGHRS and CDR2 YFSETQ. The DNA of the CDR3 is TGCGCCAGCAGCGCGTCCGGCAGCCAAGGGGGGGAGCAGTTCTTC. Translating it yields CASSASGSQGGEQFF.

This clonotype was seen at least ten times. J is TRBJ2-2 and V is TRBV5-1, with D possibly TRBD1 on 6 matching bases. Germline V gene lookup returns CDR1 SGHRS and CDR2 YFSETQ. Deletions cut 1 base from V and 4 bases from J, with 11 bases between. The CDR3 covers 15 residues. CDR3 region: CASSLPGVGTGELFF. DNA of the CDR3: TGCGCCAGCAGCTTGCCAGGGGTTGGCACCGGGGAGCTGTTTTTT.

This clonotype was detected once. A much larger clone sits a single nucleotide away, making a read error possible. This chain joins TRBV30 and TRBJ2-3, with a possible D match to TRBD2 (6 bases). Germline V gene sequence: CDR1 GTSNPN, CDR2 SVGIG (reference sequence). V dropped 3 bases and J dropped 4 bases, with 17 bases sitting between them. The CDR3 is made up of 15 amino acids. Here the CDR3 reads CAWSLTSRRADTQYF. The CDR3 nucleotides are TGTGCCTGGAGCTTAACTAGCCGACGCGCAGATACGCAGTATTTT.

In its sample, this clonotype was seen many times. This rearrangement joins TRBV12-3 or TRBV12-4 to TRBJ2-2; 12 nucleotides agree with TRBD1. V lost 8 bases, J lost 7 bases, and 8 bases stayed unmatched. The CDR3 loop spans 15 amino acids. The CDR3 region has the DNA TGTGCCAGCGGTCCGGGACAGGGGGCGGTCGGGGAGCTGTTTTTT. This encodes CASGPGQGAVGELFF.

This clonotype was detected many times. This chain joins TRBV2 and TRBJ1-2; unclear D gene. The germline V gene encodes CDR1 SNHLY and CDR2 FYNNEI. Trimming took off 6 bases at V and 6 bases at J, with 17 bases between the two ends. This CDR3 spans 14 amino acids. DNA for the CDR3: TGTGCCAGCAGGACCCAAGTCCTAGGGAATGGCTACACCTTC. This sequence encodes CASRTQVLGNGYTF.

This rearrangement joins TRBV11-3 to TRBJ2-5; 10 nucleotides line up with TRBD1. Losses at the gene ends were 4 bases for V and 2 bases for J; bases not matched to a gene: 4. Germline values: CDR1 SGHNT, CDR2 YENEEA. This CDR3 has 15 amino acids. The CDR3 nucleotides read TGTGCCAGCAGCTCGGACAGGGGGGAACAAGAGACCCAGTACTTC. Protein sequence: CASSSDRGEQETQYF.

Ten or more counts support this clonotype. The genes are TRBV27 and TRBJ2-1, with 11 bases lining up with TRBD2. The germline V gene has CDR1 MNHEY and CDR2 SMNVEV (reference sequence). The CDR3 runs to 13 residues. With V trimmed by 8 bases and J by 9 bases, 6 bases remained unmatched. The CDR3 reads CASAGTSGLEQFF. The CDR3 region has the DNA TGTGCCAGCGCCGGGACTAGCGGCCTTGAGCAGTTCTTC.

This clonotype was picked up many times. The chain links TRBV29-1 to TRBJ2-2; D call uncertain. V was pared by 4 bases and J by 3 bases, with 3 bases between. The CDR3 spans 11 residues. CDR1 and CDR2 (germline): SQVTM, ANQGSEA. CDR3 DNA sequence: TGCAGCGTTGGGGACACCGGGGAGCTGTTTTTT. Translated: CSVGDTGELFF.

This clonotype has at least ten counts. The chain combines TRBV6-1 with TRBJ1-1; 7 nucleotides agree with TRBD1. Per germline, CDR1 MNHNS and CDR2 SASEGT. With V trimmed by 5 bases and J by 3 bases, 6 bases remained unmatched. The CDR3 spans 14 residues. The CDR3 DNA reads TGTGCCAGCAGTATGGACAGGTCTTACACTGAAGCTTTCTTT. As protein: CASSMDRSYTEAFF.

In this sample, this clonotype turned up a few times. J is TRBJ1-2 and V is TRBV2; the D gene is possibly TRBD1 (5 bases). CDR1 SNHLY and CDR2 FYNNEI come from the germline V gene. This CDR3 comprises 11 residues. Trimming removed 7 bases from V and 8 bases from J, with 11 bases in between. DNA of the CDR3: TGTGCCAGCACCTGGCAGGGCGGCTACACCTTC. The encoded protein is CASTWQGGYTF.

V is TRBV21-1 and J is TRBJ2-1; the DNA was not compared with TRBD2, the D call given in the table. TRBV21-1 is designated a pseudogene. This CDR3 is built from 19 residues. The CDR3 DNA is TGTGCCAGCAGCAAAGAAGCCCTTTTGGATGGCGGGAGGATGCGAGAGCAGTTCTTC. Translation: CASSKEALLDGGRMREQFF.

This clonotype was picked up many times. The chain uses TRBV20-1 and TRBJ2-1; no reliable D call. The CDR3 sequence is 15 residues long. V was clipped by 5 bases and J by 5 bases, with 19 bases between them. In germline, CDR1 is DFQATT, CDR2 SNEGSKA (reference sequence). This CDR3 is CSAGPVLIKDNEQFF. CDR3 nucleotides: TGCAGTGCTGGCCCGGTCCTTATTAAGGACAATGAGCAGTTCTTC.

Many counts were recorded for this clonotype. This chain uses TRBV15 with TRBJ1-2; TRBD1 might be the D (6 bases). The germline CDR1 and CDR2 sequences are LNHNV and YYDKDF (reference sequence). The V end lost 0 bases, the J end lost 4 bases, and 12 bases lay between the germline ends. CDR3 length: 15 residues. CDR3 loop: CATSRDRTDLYGYTF. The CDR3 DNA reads TGTGCCACCAGCAGAGATCGGACAGACCTCTATGGCTACACCTTC.

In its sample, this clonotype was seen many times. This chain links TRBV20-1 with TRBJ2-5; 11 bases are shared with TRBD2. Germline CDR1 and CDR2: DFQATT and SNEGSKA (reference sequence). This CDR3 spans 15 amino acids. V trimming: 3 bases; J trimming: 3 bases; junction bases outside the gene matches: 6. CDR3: CSASRLAGREETQYF. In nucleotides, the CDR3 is TGCAGTGCTAGCCGACTAGCGGGGAGGGAAGAGACCCAGTACTTC.

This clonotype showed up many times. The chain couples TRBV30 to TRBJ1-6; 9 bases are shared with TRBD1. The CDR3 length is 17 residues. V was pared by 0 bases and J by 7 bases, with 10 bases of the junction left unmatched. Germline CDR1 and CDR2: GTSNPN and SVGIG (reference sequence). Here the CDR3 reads CAWSVRWDRVGNSPLHF. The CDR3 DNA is TGTGCCTGGAGTGTACGTTGGGACAGGGTGGGAAATTCACCCCTCCACTTT.

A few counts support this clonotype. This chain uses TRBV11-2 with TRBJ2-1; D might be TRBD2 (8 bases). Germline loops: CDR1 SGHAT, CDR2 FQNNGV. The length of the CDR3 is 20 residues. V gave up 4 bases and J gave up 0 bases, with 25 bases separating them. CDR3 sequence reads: CASSSRTGFGGASSYNEQFF. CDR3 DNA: TGTGCCAGCAGCTCACGGACAGGTTTCGGGGGGGCCAGCTCCTACAATGAGCAGTTCTTC.

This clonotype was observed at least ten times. CDR3 sequence: CASRSSGQLNTEAFF. CDR3 bases: TGTGCCAGCAGATCCTCAGGACAGTTGAACACTGAAGCTTTCTTT. The chain combines TRBV6-5 with TRBJ1-1; weak D call: TRBD1 (6 bases). CDR1 and CDR2 from the germline V gene are MNHEY and SVGAGI. Between the trimmed V and J ends, which lost 6 bases and 0 bases, there was a span of 14 bases. The CDR3 extends over 15 amino acids.

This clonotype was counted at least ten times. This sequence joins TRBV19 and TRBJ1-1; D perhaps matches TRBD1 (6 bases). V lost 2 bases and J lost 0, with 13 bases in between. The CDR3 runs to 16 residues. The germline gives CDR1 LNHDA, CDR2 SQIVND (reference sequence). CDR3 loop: CASSIPRTVVNTEAFF. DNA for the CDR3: TGTGCCAGTAGTATACCCCGGACAGTCGTGAACACTGAAGCTTTCTTT.

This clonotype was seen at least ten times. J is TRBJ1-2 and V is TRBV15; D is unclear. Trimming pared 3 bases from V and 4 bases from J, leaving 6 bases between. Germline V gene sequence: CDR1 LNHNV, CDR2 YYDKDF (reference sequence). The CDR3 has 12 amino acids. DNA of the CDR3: TGTGCCACCAGCAGGCTTGGCTATGGCTACACCTTC. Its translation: CATSRLGYGYTF. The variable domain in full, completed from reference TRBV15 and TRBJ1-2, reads DAMVIQNPRYQVTQFGKPVTLSCSQTLNHNVMYWYQQKSSQAPKLLFHYYDKDFNNEADTPDNFQSRRPNTSFCFLDIRSPGLGDTAMYLCATSRLGYGYTFGSGTRLTVV.

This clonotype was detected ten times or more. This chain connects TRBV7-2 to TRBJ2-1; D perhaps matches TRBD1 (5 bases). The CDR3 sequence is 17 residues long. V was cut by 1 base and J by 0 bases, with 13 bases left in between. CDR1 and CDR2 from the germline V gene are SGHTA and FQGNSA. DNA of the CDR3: TGTGCCAGCAGCTTAGTGAAGGGGAAGAGCTCCTACAATGAGCAGTTCTTC. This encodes CASSLVKGKSSYNEQFF.

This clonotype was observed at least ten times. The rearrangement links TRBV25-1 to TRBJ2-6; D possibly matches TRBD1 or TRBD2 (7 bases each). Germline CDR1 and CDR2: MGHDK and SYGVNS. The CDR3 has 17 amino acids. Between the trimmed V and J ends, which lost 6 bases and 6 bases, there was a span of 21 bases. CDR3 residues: CASSMGQRDLTANVLTF. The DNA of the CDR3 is TGTGCCAGCAGCATGGGACAGCGGGACCTTACGGCCAACGTCCTGACTTTC.

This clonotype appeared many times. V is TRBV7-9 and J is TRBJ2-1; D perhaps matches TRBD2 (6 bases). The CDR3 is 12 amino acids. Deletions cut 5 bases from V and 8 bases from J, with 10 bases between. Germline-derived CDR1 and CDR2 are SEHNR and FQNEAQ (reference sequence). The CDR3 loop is CASSKTGDEQFF. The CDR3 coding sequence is TGTGCCAGCAGCAAGACGGGAGATGAGCAGTTCTTC.

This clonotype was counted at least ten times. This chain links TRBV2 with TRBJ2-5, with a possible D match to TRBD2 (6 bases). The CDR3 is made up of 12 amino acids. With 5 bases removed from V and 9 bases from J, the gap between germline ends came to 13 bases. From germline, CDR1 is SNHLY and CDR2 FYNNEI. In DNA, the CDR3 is TGTGCCAGCAGTCCCGGGGGTACAGCCCAGTACTTC. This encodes CASSPGGTAQYF.

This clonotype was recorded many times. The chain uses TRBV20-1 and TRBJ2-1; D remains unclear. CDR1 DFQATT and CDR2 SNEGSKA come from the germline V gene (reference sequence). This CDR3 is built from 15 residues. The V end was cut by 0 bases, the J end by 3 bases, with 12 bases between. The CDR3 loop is CSARESGRVYNEQFF. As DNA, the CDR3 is TGCAGTGCTAGAGAGTCAGGACGGGTCTACAATGAGCAGTTCTTC.